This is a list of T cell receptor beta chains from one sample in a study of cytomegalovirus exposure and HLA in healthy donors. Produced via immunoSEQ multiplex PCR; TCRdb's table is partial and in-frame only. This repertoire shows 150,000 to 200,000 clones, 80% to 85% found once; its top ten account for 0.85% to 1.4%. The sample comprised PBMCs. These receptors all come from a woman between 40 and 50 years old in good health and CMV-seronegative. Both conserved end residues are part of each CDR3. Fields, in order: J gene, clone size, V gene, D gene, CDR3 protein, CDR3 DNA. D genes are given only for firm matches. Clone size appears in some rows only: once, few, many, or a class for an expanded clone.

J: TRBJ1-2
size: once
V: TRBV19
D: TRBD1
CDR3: CASSTGGAVSGYTF
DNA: TGTGCCAGTAGTACAGGGGGCGCCGTGTCTGGCTACACCTTC

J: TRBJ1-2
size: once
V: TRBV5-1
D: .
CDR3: CASNPGTSNGYTF
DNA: TGCGCCAGCAACCCCGGGACAAGCAATGGCTACACCTTC

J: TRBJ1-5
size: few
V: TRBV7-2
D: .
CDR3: CASSFKGGNQPQHF
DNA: TGTGCCAGCAGCTTTAAAGGGGGCAATCAGCCCCAGCATTTT

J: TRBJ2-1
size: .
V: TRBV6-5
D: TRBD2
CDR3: CASSSGRAIGEQFF
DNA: TGTGCCAGCAGTAGCGGGAGGGCAATTGGTGAGCAGTTCTTC

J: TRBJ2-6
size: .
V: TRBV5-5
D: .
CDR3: CASSGDTYLPGANVLTF
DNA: TGTGCCAGCAGCGGGGACACCTATCTCCCCGGGGCCAACGTCCTGACTTTC

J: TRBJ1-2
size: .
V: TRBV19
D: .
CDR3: CASSIALGANYGYTF
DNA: TGTGCCAGTAGTATCGCTCTAGGAGCTAACTATGGCTACACCTTC

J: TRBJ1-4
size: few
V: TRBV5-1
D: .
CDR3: CASSLGGRNEKLFF
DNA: TGCGCCAGCAGCTTGGGCGGAAGGAATGAAAAACTGTTTTTT

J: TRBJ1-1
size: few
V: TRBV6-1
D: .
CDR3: CAISWTDMNTEAFF
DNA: TGTGCCATCAGTTGGACGGACATGAACACTGAAGCTTTCTTT

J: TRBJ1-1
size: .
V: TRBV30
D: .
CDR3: CAWSKGFGTEAFF
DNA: TGTGCCTGGAGCAAGGGGTTTGGCACTGAAGCTTTCTTT

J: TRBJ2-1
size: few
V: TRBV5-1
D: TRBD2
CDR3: CASSLGGGSKVNEQFF
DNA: TGCGCCAGCAGCTTGGGCGGCGGGAGTAAGGTCAATGAGCAGTTCTTC

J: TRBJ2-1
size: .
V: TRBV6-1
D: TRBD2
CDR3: CASSAGLAELFSYNEQFF
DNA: TGTGCCAGCAGTGCGGGACTAGCGGAGCTCTTCTCCTACAATGAGCAGTTCTTC

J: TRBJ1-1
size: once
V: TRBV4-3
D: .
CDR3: CASSQERGILGTEAFF
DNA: TGCGCCAGCAGCCAAGAAAGGGGAATTTTGGGCACTGAAGCTTTCTTT